The clone carrying this T cell receptor (beta chain) was picked up a small number of times. The data were taken from a study of T-cell reconstitution after alpha-beta-depleted transplantation in children. It was with unique molecular identifiers that the TCRbeta library was prepared. TCRdb analysed the PCR reads with MiXCR anew, one entry per CDR3 protein. The table includes some 500,000 distinct CDR3 sequences, 15% to 20% detected once. V dropped 1 base and J dropped 4; count of bases not matched to a gene: 4. This CDR3 is 16 amino acids long. Germline loops: CDR1 SGHAT, CDR2 FQNNGV. The source of this sequence is a human donor who donated a stem cell graft to a child with acute lymphoblastic leukemia. The sequencing here drew on PBMCs from the stem cell graft donor, taken from the stem cell graft. The chain carries TRBV11-2 and TRBJ2-1; 10 bases agree with TRBD1. In nucleotides, the CDR3 is TGTGCCAGCAGCTTAGGAACGGGACAGGGGTACAATGAGCAGTTCTTC. Translating it yields CASSLGTGQGYNEQFF.